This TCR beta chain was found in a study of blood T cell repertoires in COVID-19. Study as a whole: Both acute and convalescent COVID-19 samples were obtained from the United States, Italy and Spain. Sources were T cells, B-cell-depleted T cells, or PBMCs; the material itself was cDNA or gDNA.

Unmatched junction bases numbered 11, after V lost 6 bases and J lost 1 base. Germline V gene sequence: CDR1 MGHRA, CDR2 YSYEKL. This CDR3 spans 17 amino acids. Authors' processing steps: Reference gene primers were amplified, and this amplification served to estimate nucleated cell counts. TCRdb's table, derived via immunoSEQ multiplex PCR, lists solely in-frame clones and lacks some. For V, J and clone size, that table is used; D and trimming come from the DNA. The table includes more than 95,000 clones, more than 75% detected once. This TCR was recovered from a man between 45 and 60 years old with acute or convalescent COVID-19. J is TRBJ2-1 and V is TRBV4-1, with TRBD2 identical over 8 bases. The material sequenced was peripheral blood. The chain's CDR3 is CASSFLLAGLSYNEQFF. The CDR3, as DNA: TGCGCCAGCAGTTTCCTATTAGCGGGACTATCCTACAATGAGCAGTTCTTC.